Listed here are 9 T cell receptor beta chains from one sample, sequenced in a study of CD4+ T cells in melanoma. Clones were sequenced by immunoSEQ multiplex PCR, and TCRdb holds only the in-frame ones, with some missing. Of some 120,000 clones listed, 92% are singletons. Sample: peripheral blood. The source is a human donor with melanoma.

This chain links TRBV6-5 with TRBJ2-1; the D call may be TRBD1 or TRBD2 (6 bases each). The CDR3 extends over 13 amino acids. The V gene's germline CDR1 is MNHEY and CDR2 SVGAGI. V gave up 7 bases and J gave up 9 bases, with 16 bases separating them. The CDR3 nucleotides read TGTGCCAGCAACCTGAGGGGGGCCGGTGAGCAGTTCTTC. Its translation: CASNLRGAGEQFF.

The gene calls are TRBV5-1 and TRBJ2-1, with D possibly matching TRBD2 (5 bases). The CDR3 sequence is 13 residues long. Trimming stripped 2 bases from V and 6 bases from J, with 9 bases between. The germline V gene has CDR1 SGHRS and CDR2 YFSETQ. This CDR3 reads CASSFREPNEQFF. CDR3 sequence (DNA): TGCGCCAGCAGCTTCCGGGAACCCAATGAGCAGTTCTTC.

The chain couples TRBV27 to TRBJ2-3, with 13 bases aligning to TRBD2. Germline V gene sequence: CDR1 MNHEY, CDR2 SMNVEV (reference sequence). This CDR3 is built from 19 residues. Losses at the gene ends were 11 bases for V and 2 bases for J; bases not matched to a gene: 19. The CDR3 loop is CAAARRTGLAGATTDTQYF. The CDR3 DNA follows: TGTGCCGCTGCCAGGCGGACCGGACTAGCGGGAGCTACCACAGATACGCAGTATTTT.

The gene calls are TRBV27 and TRBJ1-1; no reliable D call. The germline V gene has CDR1 MNHEY and CDR2 SMNVEV (reference sequence). The CDR3 is 13 amino acids. The V gene lost 5 bases and the J gene lost 7 bases, with 14 bases spanning the gap. CDR3 bases: TGTGCCAGCAGTCCAATATCGTACAGTGAAGCTTTCTTT. Its protein is CASSPISYSEAFF.

This rearrangement joins TRBV18 to TRBJ1-2; 8 nucleotides agree with TRBD1. CDR1 is KGHSH and CDR2 is LQKENI in the germline V gene. J was trimmed by 4 bases and V by 0 bases; bases with no gene match: 13. This CDR3 is built from 18 residues. The CDR3 region has the DNA TGTGCCAGCTCACCACCGTTCCGGACAGGGAAGGCTAGCTATGGCTACACCTTC. Its protein product is CASSPPFRTGKASYGYTF.

The DNA for the CDR3 is TGTGCCAGCAGCACCGGACAGGGGGACGGCTACACCTTC. It yields the protein CASSTGQGDGYTF. The J gene is TRBJ1-2, the V gene TRBV9, with 10 bases identical to TRBD1. V was clipped by 4 bases and J by 8 bases; unmatched bases: 5. The CDR3 is 13 residues long. The germline CDR1 and CDR2 sequences are SGDLS and YYNGEE.

The chain is built from TRBV30 and TRBJ1-6, with D uncertain. Trimming took 3 bases from V and 9 from J, leaving 12 bases between them. The CDR3 covers 13 residues. Germline values: CDR1 GTSNPN, CDR2 SVGIG (reference sequence). Written as DNA, the CDR3 is TGTGCCTGGAGCCCACAAAATACTTCACCCCTCCACTTT. This encodes CAWSPQNTSPLHF.

This chain connects TRBV5-6 to TRBJ1-1; D call uncertain. From germline, CDR1 is SGHDT and CDR2 YYEEEE. The CDR3 length is 12 residues. With 5 bases removed from V and 0 bases from J, the gap between germline ends came to 5 bases. This CDR3 is CASSAMNTEAFF. CDR3 DNA: TGTGCCAGCAGTGCAATGAACACTGAAGCTTTCTTT.

A few counts support this clone. The rearrangement uses TRBV5-1 and TRBJ1-6, with 7 bases aligning to TRBD1. Germline CDR1 and CDR2: SGHRS and YFSETQ. The CDR3 sequence is 14 residues long. Trimming removed 3 bases from V and 6 bases from J; junction bases left unmatched: 3. CDR3 nucleotide sequence: TGCGCCAGCAGCTCACAGGGGTTTAATTCACCCCTCCACTTT. This sequence encodes CASSSQGFNSPLHF. Using reference TRBV5-1 and TRBJ1-6 for the parts outside the CDR3, the full variable domain is KAGVTQTPRYLIKTRGQQVTLSCSPISGHRSVSWYQQTPGQGLQFLFEYFSETQRNKGNFPGRFSGRQFSNSRSEMNVSTLELGDSALYLCASSSQGFNSPLHFGNGTRLTVT.